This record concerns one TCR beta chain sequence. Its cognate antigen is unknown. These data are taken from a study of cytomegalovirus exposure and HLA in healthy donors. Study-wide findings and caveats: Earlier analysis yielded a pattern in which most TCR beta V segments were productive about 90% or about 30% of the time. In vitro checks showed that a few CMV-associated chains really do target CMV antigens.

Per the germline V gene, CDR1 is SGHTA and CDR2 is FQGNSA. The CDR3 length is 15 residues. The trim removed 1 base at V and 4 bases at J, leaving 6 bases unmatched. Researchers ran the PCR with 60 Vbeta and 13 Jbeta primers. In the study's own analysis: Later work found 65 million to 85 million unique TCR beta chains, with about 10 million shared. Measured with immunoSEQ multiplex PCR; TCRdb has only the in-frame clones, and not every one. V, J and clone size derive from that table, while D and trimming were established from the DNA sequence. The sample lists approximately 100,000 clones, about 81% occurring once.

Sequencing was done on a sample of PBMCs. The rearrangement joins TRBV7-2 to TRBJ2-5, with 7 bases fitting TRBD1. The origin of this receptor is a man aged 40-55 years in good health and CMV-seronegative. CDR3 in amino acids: CASSLVWDRGETQYF. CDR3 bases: TGTGCCAGCAGCTTAGTTTGGGACAGAGGAGAGACCCAGTACTTC.